This TCR beta chain was identified in a study of early T cells in non-severe SARS-CoV-2 infection. The CDR3 length is 15 residues. Deletions cut 5 bases from V and 0 bases from J, with 8 bases between. The germline CDR1 and CDR2 sequences are SNHLY and FYNNEI. Each CDR3 protein gets one entry after TCRdb re-called the 5' RACE reads with MiXCR. The repertoire consists of tens of thousands of distinct CDR3 sequences, with about an eighth occurring once and the leading ten covering roughly 4.2%. This chain connects TRBV2 to TRBJ2-6; D perhaps matches TRBD1 (6 bases). The sample was whole blood. This sequence was found in an adult who was a healthcare worker with PCR-confirmed SARS-CoV-2 infection or an uninfected control (not recorded which). Here the CDR3 DNA reads TGTGCCAGCAGTACCAGGGGCTCTGGGGCCAACGTCCTGACTTTC. Its translation is CASSTRGSGANVLTF.